The rows below give T cell receptor beta chains drawn from one sample of a study of molecular identifiers for immune sequencing clone quantification. MiXCR was run by TCRdb on the PCR reads, yielding one entry per CDR3 protein. Of over 85,000 distinct CDR3 sequences detected, 30% to 35% appear once; the ten largest clones hold about a tenth. Sequenced sample: naive CD8+ T cells from blood, with Jurkat cell RNA spiked in. Receptors were obtained from a human donor in good health. Some libraries in this study had Jurkat cell RNA spiked in. Each CDR3 is given with its conserved first and last residue. Each record gives: V gene, clone size, J gene, D gene, CDR3 protein, CDR3 DNA. A D gene is named only where the DNA matches it firmly. The size of a clone is reported for some rows only, either as once, few or many, or as a class for expanded clones.

V gene: TRBV4-1
clone size: -
J gene: TRBJ1-5
D gene: -
CDR3 protein: CASSQVVEANQPQHF
CDR3 DNA: TGCGCCAGCAGCCAAGTCGTAGAGGCCAATCAGCCCCAGCATTTT

V gene: TRBV7-6
clone size: -
J gene: TRBJ1-1
D gene: TRBD1
CDR3 protein: CASSLSPGTVTEAFF
CDR3 DNA: TGTGCCAGCAGCTTAAGTCCCGGGACAGTCACTGAAGCTTTCTTT

V gene: TRBV10-3
clone size: -
J gene: TRBJ2-7
D gene: -
CDR3 protein: CAISAGGRGYEQYF
CDR3 DNA: TGTGCCATCAGTGCCGGGGGCAGGGGGTACGAGCAGTACTTC

V gene: TRBV20-1
clone size: few
J gene: TRBJ2-2
D gene: -
CDR3 protein: CSAEGWFANTGELFF
CDR3 DNA: TGCAGTGCGGAGGGTTGGTTCGCGAACACCGGGGAGCTGTTTTTT

V gene: TRBV9
clone size: many
J gene: TRBJ2-2
D gene: -
CDR3 protein: CASSVITGELFF
CDR3 DNA: TGTGCCAGCAGCGTAATCACCGGGGAGCTGTTTTTT

V gene: TRBV19
clone size: few
J gene: TRBJ2-3
D gene: TRBD2
CDR3 protein: CASSRGGRSTDTQYF
CDR3 DNA: TGTGCCAGTAGTAGGGGCGGGAGGTCCACAGATACGCAGTATTTT

V gene: TRBV29-1
clone size: many
J gene: TRBJ2-2
D gene: TRBD1
CDR3 protein: CSVEGGTGGYGELFF
CDR3 DNA: TGCAGCGTTGAAGGAGGGACAGGGGGATACGGGGAGCTGTTTTTT

V gene: TRBV12-3/TRBV12-4
clone size: few
J gene: TRBJ1-5
D gene: -
CDR3 protein: CASTGILNQPQHF
CDR3 DNA: TGTGCCAGCACGGGGATCCTCAATCAGCCCCAGCATTTT

V gene: TRBV9
clone size: -
J gene: TRBJ1-2
D gene: TRBD1
CDR3 protein: CASSVRDSYGYTF
CDR3 DNA: TGTGCCAGCAGCGTAAGGGACAGCTATGGCTACACCTTC

V gene: TRBV12-3/TRBV12-4
clone size: -
J gene: TRBJ2-7
D gene: TRBD1
CDR3 protein: CASSFGTAVEQYF
CDR3 DNA: TGTGCCAGCAGTTTCGGGACAGCAGTAGAGCAGTACTTC

V gene: TRBV28
clone size: -
J gene: TRBJ1-1
D gene: -
CDR3 protein: CASRDPPGTEAFF
CDR3 DNA: TGTGCCAGCAGGGACCCCCCCGGCACTGAAGCTTTCTTT

V gene: TRBV6-2/TRBV6-3
clone size: -
J gene: TRBJ2-7
D gene: TRBD2
CDR3 protein: CASRPWKGLAEGYEQYF
CDR3 DNA: TGTGCCAGCAGACCTTGGAAGGGACTAGCGGAAGGGTACGAGCAGTACTTC

V gene: TRBV5-1
clone size: many
J gene: TRBJ2-7
D gene: -
CDR3 protein: CASRDSRSSYEQYF
CDR3 DNA: TGCGCCAGCAGGGACAGCCGAAGCTCCTACGAGCAGTACTTC

V gene: TRBV12-3/TRBV12-4
clone size: few
J gene: TRBJ2-2
D gene: -
CDR3 protein: CANCLGADTGELFF
CDR3 DNA: TGTGCCAATTGCTTGGGGGCGGACACCGGGGAGCTGTTTTTT

V gene: TRBV28
clone size: many
J gene: TRBJ2-7
D gene: TRBD1
CDR3 protein: CASSSGGEQYF
CDR3 DNA: TGTGCCAGCAGTTCAGGGGGCGAGCAGTACTTC

V gene: TRBV20-1
clone size: few
J gene: TRBJ2-5
D gene: -
CDR3 protein: CSARDLGTFQETQYF
CDR3 DNA: TGCAGTGCTAGAGACCTTGGGACTTTCCAAGAGACCCAGTACTTC

V gene: TRBV9
clone size: many
J gene: TRBJ1-4
D gene: TRBD1
CDR3 protein: CASSVGTGNEKLFF
CDR3 DNA: TGTGCCAGCAGCGTAGGGACAGGGAATGAAAAACTGTTTTTT

V gene: TRBV5-1
clone size: -
J gene: TRBJ2-1
D gene: -
CDR3 protein: CASSLPGSGNEQFF
CDR3 DNA: TGCGCCAGCAGCTTGCCGGGGTCTGGAAATGAGCAGTTCTTC

V gene: TRBV6-2/TRBV6-3
clone size: few
J gene: TRBJ2-2
D gene: TRBD2
CDR3 protein: CASSYSFTSGRGTGELFF
CDR3 DNA: TGTGCCAGCAGTTACTCCTTTACTAGCGGGAGAGGCACCGGGGAGCTGTTTTTT

V gene: TRBV7-8
clone size: few
J gene: TRBJ2-1
D gene: -
CDR3 protein: CASSLDVGDEQFF
CDR3 DNA: TGTGCCAGCAGCTTAGACGTAGGCGATGAGCAGTTCTTC

V gene: TRBV3-1
clone size: -
J gene: TRBJ1-2
D gene: -
CDR3 protein: CASSQVDTGSYGYTF
CDR3 DNA: TGTGCCAGCAGCCAAGTGGACACGGGGTCCTATGGCTACACCTTC

V gene: TRBV2
clone size: -
J gene: TRBJ2-5
D gene: -
CDR3 protein: CASTQETQYF
CDR3 DNA: TGTGCCAGCACACAAGAGACCCAGTACTTC

V gene: TRBV10-3
clone size: -
J gene: TRBJ2-5
D gene: -
CDR3 protein: CAISEPPIMPGVETQYF
CDR3 DNA: TGTGCCATCAGTGAGCCACCCATTATGCCAGGGGTAGAGACCCAGTACTTC

V gene: TRBV5-4
clone size: few
J gene: TRBJ2-2
D gene: TRBD1
CDR3 protein: CASSLDGTGGSTGELFF
CDR3 DNA: TGTGCCAGCAGCTTGGATGGGACAGGGGGTTCCACCGGGGAGCTGTTTTTT

V gene: TRBV29-1
clone size: many
J gene: TRBJ1-1
D gene: -
CDR3 protein: CSVVIGAGPEAFF
CDR3 DNA: TGCAGCGTTGTTATAGGGGCCGGCCCTGAAGCTTTCTTT

V gene: TRBV10-2
clone size: -
J gene: TRBJ1-4
D gene: TRBD1
CDR3 protein: CASSERLQGVIEKLFF
CDR3 DNA: TGCGCCAGCAGTGAGCGATTGCAGGGGGTAATTGAAAAACTGTTTTTT

V gene: TRBV5-6
clone size: few
J gene: TRBJ2-5
D gene: -
CDR3 protein: CASSLVRSGQTQYF
CDR3 DNA: TGTGCCAGCAGCTTGGTCAGGTCGGGACAGACCCAGTACTTC

V gene: TRBV24-1
clone size: -
J gene: TRBJ2-6
D gene: -
CDR3 protein: CATSYKQGNNSGANVLTF
CDR3 DNA: TGTGCCACCAGCTACAAACAGGGAAACAACTCTGGGGCCAACGTCCTGACTTTC

V gene: TRBV4-1
clone size: -
J gene: TRBJ2-1
D gene: TRBD2
CDR3 protein: CASSQDEGLAGRGEQFF
CDR3 DNA: TGCGCCAGCAGCCAAGACGAAGGACTAGCGGGAAGGGGTGAGCAGTTCTTC

V gene: TRBV18
clone size: few
J gene: TRBJ2-7
D gene: -
CDR3 protein: CASSPPRESYEQYF
CDR3 DNA: TGTGCCAGCTCACCACCCCGGGAATCCTACGAGCAGTACTTC

V gene: TRBV4-2
clone size: few
J gene: TRBJ2-7
D gene: -
CDR3 protein: CASSQGDTSYEQYF
CDR3 DNA: TGTGCCAGCAGCCAAGGGGACACCAGCTACGAGCAGTACTTC

V gene: TRBV20-1
clone size: -
J gene: TRBJ2-2
D gene: -
CDR3 protein: CSARQPNTGELFF
CDR3 DNA: TGCAGTGCTCGTCAGCCGAACACCGGGGAGCTGTTTTTT

V gene: TRBV28
clone size: many
J gene: TRBJ1-2
D gene: -
CDR3 protein: CASEEVNYGYTF
CDR3 DNA: TGTGCCAGTGAGGAGGTGAACTATGGCTACACCTTC

V gene: TRBV5-6
clone size: -
J gene: TRBJ1-5
D gene: -
CDR3 protein: CASSLGPGQPRHF
CDR3 DNA: TGTGCCAGCAGCTTGGGGCCCGGTCAGCCCCGGCATTTT

V gene: TRBV4-2
clone size: -
J gene: TRBJ2-3
D gene: -
CDR3 protein: CASSQDGLAISTDTQYF
CDR3 DNA: TGTGCCAGCAGCCAGGATGGGCTAGCGATTAGCACAGATACGCAGTATTTT

V gene: TRBV7-9
clone size: many
J gene: TRBJ1-4
D gene: TRBD1
CDR3 protein: CASSGRDRVGEKLFF
CDR3 DNA: TGTGCCAGCAGCGGCCGGGACAGGGTGGGAGAAAAACTGTTTTTT

V gene: TRBV7-6
clone size: once
J gene: TRBJ2-7
D gene: TRBD1
CDR3 protein: CASSIFAAGGDEQYF
CDR3 DNA: TGTGCCAGCAGCATATTCGCTGCAGGGGGTGACGAGCAGTACTTC

V gene: TRBV7-8
clone size: -
J gene: TRBJ1-3
D gene: -
CDR3 protein: CAGSLGVGASGNTIYF
CDR3 DNA: TGTGCCGGCAGCTTAGGGGTCGGCGCCTCTGGAAACACCATATATTTT

V gene: TRBV3-1
clone size: -
J gene: TRBJ2-7
D gene: TRBD1
CDR3 protein: CASSLGTGAPYEQYF
CDR3 DNA: TGTGCCAGCAGCCTCGGGACAGGGGCACCCTACGAGCAGTACTTC

V gene: TRBV15
clone size: few
J gene: TRBJ2-3
D gene: -
CDR3 protein: CATSRDRALDTQYF
CDR3 DNA: TGTGCCACCAGCAGAGATCGGGCTTTGGATACGCAGTATTTT

V gene: TRBV4-3
clone size: few
J gene: TRBJ2-3
D gene: -
CDR3 protein: CASSLVWGIVDTQYF
CDR3 DNA: TGCGCCAGCAGCCTAGTCTGGGGAATCGTAGATACGCAGTATTTT

V gene: TRBV6-6
clone size: -
J gene: TRBJ2-1
D gene: -
CDR3 protein: CASSYYPPEQFF
CDR3 DNA: TGTGCCAGCAGTTACTACCCTCCGGAGCAGTTCTTC

V gene: TRBV19
clone size: -
J gene: TRBJ2-1
D gene: TRBD1
CDR3 protein: CATTRTGASNEQFF
CDR3 DNA: TGTGCCACCACAAGGACAGGGGCGAGCAATGAGCAGTTCTTC

V gene: TRBV7-8
clone size: -
J gene: TRBJ2-5
D gene: -
CDR3 protein: CASSPPNGQETQYF
CDR3 DNA: TGTGCCAGCAGCCCACCAAACGGGCAAGAGACCCAGTACTTC

V gene: TRBV7-8
clone size: many
J gene: TRBJ1-5
D gene: -
CDR3 protein: CASSFRTGPGVPQHF
CDR3 DNA: TGTGCCAGCAGCTTCCGGACGGGGCCCGGGGTGCCCCAGCATTTT

V gene: TRBV2
clone size: -
J gene: TRBJ2-7
D gene: -
CDR3 protein: CAILQAESYEQYF
CDR3 DNA: TGTGCCATACTCCAGGCAGAAAGCTACGAGCAGTACTTC

V gene: TRBV5-6
clone size: many
J gene: TRBJ2-4
D gene: -
CDR3 protein: CASSFGSNIQYF
CDR3 DNA: TGTGCCAGCAGCTTCGGTTCAAACATTCAGTACTTC

V gene: TRBV6-2/TRBV6-3
clone size: few
J gene: TRBJ1-5
D gene: TRBD1
CDR3 protein: CASSYGTVNRQPQHF
CDR3 DNA: TGTGCCAGCAGTTACGGGACAGTGAATCGCCAGCCCCAGCATTTT

V gene: TRBV28
clone size: -
J gene: TRBJ2-7
D gene: TRBD2
CDR3 protein: CASSWRRGLAGGGEQYF
CDR3 DNA: TGTGCCAGCAGTTGGCGTCGAGGACTAGCGGGAGGAGGCGAGCAGTACTTC

V gene: TRBV4-2
clone size: -
J gene: TRBJ2-7
D gene: -
CDR3 protein: CASSPPGRLQGQNF
CDR3 DNA: TGTGCCAGCAGCCCACCAGGGAGACTTCAAGGGCAGAACTTC